This T cell receptor (beta chain) was recovered during a study of shared clonotypes between healthy human individuals. About the research overall: The composition of the donors was a couple of women and a few men aged 18 to 49.

Germline trimming cut 2 bases from V and 4 bases from J; bases unmatched to any gene: 3. Germline V CDR1 and CDR2: MGHRA, YSYEKL. The CDR3 contains 16 residues. Source study methods: Junction-only sequences without quality scores came from ImmunoSEQ, so filtering differed. Data came from immunoSEQ multiplex PCR; TCRdb stores just in-frame clones and leaves some out. V and J calls and clone size are those listed in that table; D and trimming were worked out from the DNA. The sample lists roughly 500,000 clones; 95% to 97% were seen once. The sequence was obtained from a woman aged 25 to 39 in good health. The source material was naive CD4+ T cells sorted from blood. Subset described: CD45RA+ positively selected. J is TRBJ1-6 and V is TRBV4-1; 9 bases are a match to TRBD1. CDR3 DNA sequence: TGCGCCAGCAGCCAACAGACAGGGGGATATAATTCACCCCTCCACTTT. It specifies CASSQQTGGYNSPLHF.